This TCR beta chain came from a study of shared clonotypes between healthy human individuals. Germline V gene data show CDR1 as MDHEN and CDR2 as SYDVKM. CDR3 length equals 15 residues. V was trimmed by 3 bases and J by 0 bases, leaving 12 bases between them. Repertoires were generated with immunoSEQ multiplex PCR, while TCRdb's copy carries only in-frame clones and drops some. The sample records a few hundred thousand clones, roughly 97% being singletons. Overall study findings and caveats: Generation of non-shared clonotypes was less probable than generation of clonotypes shared by all four donors.

Only one count was recorded for this clone. Its antigen remains unidentified. The chain carries TRBV28 and TRBJ2-7; perhaps D is TRBD1 or TRBD2 (5 bases each). This TCR was recovered from a woman aged 25 to 39 in good health. The sequencing input was naive CD4+ T cells sorted from blood. Subset here: CD45RA+ positively selected. The CDR3 here is CASSLRGYSSYEQYF. In nucleotides, the CDR3 is TGTGCCAGCAGTTTGAGGGGATACAGCTCCTACGAGCAGTACTTC.